The rows below give T cell receptor beta chains drawn from one sample of a study of blood T cells in healthy people across ages. MiXCR, applied by TCRdb to the 5' RACE reads, yields one record per CDR3 protein. The top ten clones hold 20% to 25% of a sample with about 730,000 distinct CDR3 sequences, about 42% of them seen once. Sequencing was carried out using blood. These receptors originate from a woman in her sixties or seventies in good health. The CDR3 runs from the conserved cysteine through the conserved F or W. D genes are given only for firm matches. The size field is filled for only some rows; it gives once, few, many or a size class.

abundance: .
d_gene: TRBD1
j_gene: TRBJ2-5
v_gene: TRBV4-1
CDR3aa: CASSQVGTGIPETQYF

abundance: .
d_gene: .
j_gene: TRBJ2-1
v_gene: TRBV7-8
CDR3aa: CASSFLSGAAGPGGYNEQFF

abundance: .
d_gene: TRBD1
j_gene: TRBJ2-3
v_gene: TRBV29-1
CDR3aa: CSVVPGQRSTDTQYF

abundance: few
d_gene: TRBD1
j_gene: TRBJ1-2
v_gene: TRBV7-9
CDR3aa: CASSQTGTGSNYGYTF

abundance: .
d_gene: .
j_gene: TRBJ2-7
v_gene: TRBV20-1
CDR3aa: CSALRVYEQYF

abundance: .
d_gene: .
j_gene: TRBJ2-5
v_gene: TRBV20-1
CDR3aa: CSARDLNRAQETQYF

abundance: .
d_gene: TRBD1
j_gene: TRBJ1-5
v_gene: TRBV5-5
CDR3aa: CASSSGTGVNQPQHF

abundance: few
d_gene: .
j_gene: TRBJ2-3
v_gene: TRBV10-3
CDR3aa: CAISGQEGTDTQYF

abundance: .
d_gene: .
j_gene: TRBJ2-3
v_gene: TRBV30
CDR3aa: CAWSVFAADTQYF

abundance: few
d_gene: .
j_gene: TRBJ2-4
v_gene: TRBV21-1
CDR3aa: CASSKEQREGQENIQYF

abundance: .
d_gene: .
j_gene: TRBJ1-5
v_gene: TRBV12-3/TRBV12-4
CDR3aa: CASLRGSGGNQPQHF

abundance: few
d_gene: TRBD1
j_gene: TRBJ1-2
v_gene: TRBV9
CDR3aa: CASSSRDRGNYGYTF

abundance: .
d_gene: TRBD1
j_gene: TRBJ2-7
v_gene: TRBV25-1
CDR3aa: CASRLGTGTYEQYF

abundance: .
d_gene: TRBD2
j_gene: TRBJ2-1
v_gene: TRBV7-7
CDR3aa: CASSLARAGNNEQFF

abundance: few
d_gene: .
j_gene: TRBJ2-1
v_gene: TRBV2
CDR3aa: CASRRDSQSAQFF

abundance: few
d_gene: TRBD2
j_gene: TRBJ2-3
v_gene: TRBV7-3
CDR3aa: CASRASGGHVDTQYF

abundance: few
d_gene: .
j_gene: TRBJ2-7
v_gene: TRBV12-3/TRBV12-4
CDR3aa: CASSQDSLAYEQYF

abundance: .
d_gene: .
j_gene: TRBJ2-3
v_gene: TRBV6-5
CDR3aa: CASSYRDLDLGDTQYF

abundance: many
d_gene: TRBD1
j_gene: TRBJ2-6
v_gene: TRBV6-6
CDR3aa: CASSLQGAGANVLTF

abundance: .
d_gene: TRBD2
j_gene: TRBJ2-3
v_gene: TRBV6-1
CDR3aa: CASSPNIIAGESRTDTQYF

abundance: few
d_gene: .
j_gene: TRBJ2-1
v_gene: TRBV5-1
CDR3aa: CASSVESGIDEQFF

abundance: .
d_gene: TRBD2
j_gene: TRBJ2-7
v_gene: TRBV27
CDR3aa: CASSPWGSGSYEQYF

abundance: few
d_gene: TRBD2
j_gene: TRBJ2-1
v_gene: TRBV20-1
CDR3aa: CSARESGELPFF

abundance: once
d_gene: .
j_gene: TRBJ1-1
v_gene: TRBV7-8
CDR3aa: CASSFGEPGISEAFF

abundance: .
d_gene: TRBD2
j_gene: TRBJ2-3
v_gene: TRBV29-1
CDR3aa: CSVEKIAGGSDTQYF

abundance: few
d_gene: .
j_gene: TRBJ2-3
v_gene: TRBV4-1
CDR3aa: CASSFGTKSTDTQYF

abundance: many
d_gene: .
j_gene: TRBJ2-3
v_gene: TRBV7-2
CDR3aa: CASSLRNPTDTQYF

abundance: .
d_gene: TRBD2
j_gene: TRBJ2-3
v_gene: TRBV5-1
CDR3aa: CARSSLAGGPREDTQYF

abundance: .
d_gene: .
j_gene: TRBJ2-1
v_gene: TRBV21-1
CDR3aa: CASSSLAGALYNEQFF

abundance: .
d_gene: .
j_gene: TRBJ1-1
v_gene: TRBV30
CDR3aa: CAWGDRNTEAFF

abundance: .
d_gene: .
j_gene: TRBJ2-2
v_gene: TRBV20-1
CDR3aa: CSASATALGELFF